This entry is about one TCR beta chain. Its antigen is undetermined. Sequenced by immunoSEQ multiplex PCR; TCRdb stores in-frame clones only, minus some. Among 35,000 to 45,000 clones listed, 94% were seen once. V shed 2 bases, J shed 2 bases, and the junction held 4 bases outside the gene matches. The V gene's germline CDR1 is SGHNT and CDR2 YYREEE (reference sequence). CDR3 length: 15 residues. This sample is part of a study of T cell clonotyping in hematopoietic cell transplantation. Whole-study findings and limits: Broader posttransplant TCR repertoire diversity was predicted by graft donor and pretransplant recipient Inverse Simpson Index values.

J is TRBJ2-7 and V is TRBV5-4; 10 nucleotides line up with TRBD1. Sequencing was performed on peripheral blood mononuclear cells. The sequence came from a woman in her forties or fifties in good health. Some clones in this sample may be carry-over from other donors' samples. The CDR3 loop reads CASSFRDRGTYEQYF. CDR3 sequence (DNA): TGTGCCAGCAGCTTCCGGGACAGGGGTACCTACGAGCAGTACTTC.